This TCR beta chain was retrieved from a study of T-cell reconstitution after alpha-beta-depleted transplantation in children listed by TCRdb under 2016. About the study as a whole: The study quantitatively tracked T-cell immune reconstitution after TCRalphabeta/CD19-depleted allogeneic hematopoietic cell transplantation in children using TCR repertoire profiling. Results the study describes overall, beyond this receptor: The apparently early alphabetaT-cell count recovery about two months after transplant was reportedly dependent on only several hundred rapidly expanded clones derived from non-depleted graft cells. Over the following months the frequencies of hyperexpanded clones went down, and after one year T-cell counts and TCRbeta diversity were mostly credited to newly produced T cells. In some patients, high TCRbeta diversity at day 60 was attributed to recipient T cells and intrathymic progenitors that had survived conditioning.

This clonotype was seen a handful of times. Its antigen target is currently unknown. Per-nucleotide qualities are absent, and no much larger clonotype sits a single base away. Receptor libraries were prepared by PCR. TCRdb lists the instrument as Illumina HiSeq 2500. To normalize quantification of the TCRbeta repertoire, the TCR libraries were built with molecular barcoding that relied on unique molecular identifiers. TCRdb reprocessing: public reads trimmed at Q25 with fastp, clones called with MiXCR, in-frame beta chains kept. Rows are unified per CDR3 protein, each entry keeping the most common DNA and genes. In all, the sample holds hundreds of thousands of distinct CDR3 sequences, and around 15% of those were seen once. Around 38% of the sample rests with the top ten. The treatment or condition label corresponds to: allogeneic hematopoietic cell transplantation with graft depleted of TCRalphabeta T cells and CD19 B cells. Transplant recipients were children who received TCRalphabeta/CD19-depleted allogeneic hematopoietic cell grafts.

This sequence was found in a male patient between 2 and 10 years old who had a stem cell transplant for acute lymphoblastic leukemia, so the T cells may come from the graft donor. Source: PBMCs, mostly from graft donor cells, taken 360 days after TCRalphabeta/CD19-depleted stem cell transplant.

The CDR3 sequence is CASSVEEPGDRRTDTQYF. DNA sequence: TGTGCCAGCAGCGTAGAAGAACCCGGGGACAGACGCACAGATACGCAGTATTTT. Here the chain combines TRBV9 and TRBJ2-3, with TRBD1 matching 7 junction bases. Its CDR3 holds 18 amino acids, cysteine through phenylalanine. The read is trimmed to its CDR3 DNA, 54 bases read in frame from base 1. At the junction V is shortened by 0 bases and J by 1 base; bases outside the gene matches: 11. The germline V gene specifies SGDLS as CDR1 and YYNGEE as CDR2.